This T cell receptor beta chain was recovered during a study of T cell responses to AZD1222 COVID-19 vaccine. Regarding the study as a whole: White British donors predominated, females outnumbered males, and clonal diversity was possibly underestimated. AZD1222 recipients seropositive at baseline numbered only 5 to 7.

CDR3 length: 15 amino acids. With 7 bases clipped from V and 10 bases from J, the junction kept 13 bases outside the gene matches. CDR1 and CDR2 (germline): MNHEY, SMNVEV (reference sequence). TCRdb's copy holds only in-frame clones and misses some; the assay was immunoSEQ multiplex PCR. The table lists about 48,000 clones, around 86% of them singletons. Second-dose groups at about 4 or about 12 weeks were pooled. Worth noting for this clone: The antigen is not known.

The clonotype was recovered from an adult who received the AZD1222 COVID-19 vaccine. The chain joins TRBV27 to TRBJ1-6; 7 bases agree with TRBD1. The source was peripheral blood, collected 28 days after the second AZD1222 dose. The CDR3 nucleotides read TGTGCCAGCACCAGGGGGAAGGGCCAACCCTCACCCCTCCACTTT. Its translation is CASTRGKGQPSPLHF.